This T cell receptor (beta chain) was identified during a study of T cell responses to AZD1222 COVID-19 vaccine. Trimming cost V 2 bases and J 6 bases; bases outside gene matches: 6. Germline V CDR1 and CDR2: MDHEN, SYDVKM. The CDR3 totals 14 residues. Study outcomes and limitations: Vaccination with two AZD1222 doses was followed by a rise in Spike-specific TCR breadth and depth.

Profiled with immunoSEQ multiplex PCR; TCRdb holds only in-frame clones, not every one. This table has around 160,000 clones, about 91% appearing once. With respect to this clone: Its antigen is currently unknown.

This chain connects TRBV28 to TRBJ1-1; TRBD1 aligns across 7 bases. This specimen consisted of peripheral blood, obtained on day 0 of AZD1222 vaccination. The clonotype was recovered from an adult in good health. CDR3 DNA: TGTGCCAGCAGTTTAACCCGGGACAGCTCTGAAGCTTTCTTT. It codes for CASSLTRDSSEAFF.